These T cell receptor beta chains were read from a single sample in a study of shared clonotypes between healthy human individuals. Data came from immunoSEQ multiplex PCR; TCRdb stores just in-frame clones and leaves some out. The sample lists around 690,000 clones, roughly 87% occurring once. The sample consisted of memory CD8+ T cells from PBMCs. Receptors were obtained from a man between 18 and 29 years old in good health. Some clones in this sample may be carry-over from other donors' samples. CDR3s include the opening cysteine and the closing phenylalanine or tryptophan. D genes are given only for firm matches. Where a row states a size, it is once, few, many or the class of an expanded clone; other rows omit it.

D gene,V gene,clone size,J gene,CDR3 protein,CDR3 DNA
NA,TRBV27,once,TRBJ2-7,CASSLSLTYEQYF,TGTGCCAGCAGTCTCTCTCTAACCTACGAGCAGTACTTC
TRBD2,TRBV4-2,NA,TRBJ2-2,CASSQEIESSGRNTGELFF,TGTGCCAGCAGCCAAGAGATCGAGTCTAGCGGGCGGAACACCGGGGAGCTGTTTTTT
NA,TRBV7-9,NA,TRBJ1-4,CASSQGPLKLFF,TGTGCCAGCAGCCAGGGCCCCCTAAAACTGTTTTTT
NA,TRBV27,once,TRBJ1-6,CASSLGTRVSSPLHF,TGTGCCAGCAGCCTTGGGACGAGGGTCAGTTCACCCCTCCACTTT
NA,TRBV11-2,NA,TRBJ2-3,CASSLGWAVGTDTQYF,TGTGCCAGCAGCTTAGGTTGGGCGGTTGGCACAGATACGCAGTATTTT
NA,TRBV28,NA,TRBJ1-1,CASSLRGRDTEAFF,TGTGCCAGCAGTTTGAGGGGCCGGGACACTGAAGCTTTCTTT
NA,TRBV6-1,NA,TRBJ1-1,CASSAYLGTEAFF,TGTGCCAGCAGTGCCTATCTGGGCACTGAAGCTTTCTTT
NA,TRBV11-2,NA,TRBJ2-1,CASSPSIREQFF,TGTGCCAGCAGCCCCTCTATCAGGGAGCAGTTCTTC
TRBD1,TRBV10-3,NA,TRBJ1-2,CAISEGTDLYGYTF,TGTGCCATCAGTGAGGGGACAGACCTCTACGGCTACACCTTC
TRBD1,TRBV9,once,TRBJ1-1,CASSVEQGANTEAFF,TGTGCCAGCAGCGTAGAGCAGGGGGCTAACACTGAAGCTTTCTTT
NA,TRBV4-2,once,TRBJ1-3,CASSPRLANSSGNTIYF,TGTGCCAGCAGCCCCAGATTAGCGAACAGCTCTGGAAACACCATATATTTT
NA,TRBV28,few,TRBJ1-1,CASSSNTEAFF,TGTGCCAGCAGTTCGAACACTGAAGCTTTCTTT
TRBD2,TRBV11-1,NA,TRBJ2-7,CASSGREVGRYEQYF,TGTGCCAGCTCAGGGCGGGAGGTCGGAAGGTACGAGCAGTACTTC
NA,TRBV10-3,NA,TRBJ2-3,CAISESVGGVTDTQYF,TGTGCCATCAGTGAGTCTGTGGGAGGAGTTACAGATACGCAGTATTTT
NA,TRBV27,NA,TRBJ2-3,CASSLGPTGRITDTQYF,TGTGCCAGCAGTTTAGGGCCGACAGGACGGATCACAGATACGCAGTATTTT
NA,TRBV7-9,few,TRBJ1-1,CASSLLVSGYTEAFF,TGTGCCAGCAGCCTCTTAGTGTCAGGGTACACTGAAGCTTTCTTT
NA,TRBV9,NA,TRBJ2-7,CASSVGQGTYEQYF,TGTGCCAGCAGCGTAGGCCAGGGAACTTACGAGCAGTACTTC
NA,TRBV10-3,NA,TRBJ2-7,CAISDRPTYEQYF,TGTGCCATCAGTGACAGGCCGACTTACGAGCAGTACTTC
TRBD1,TRBV9,NA,TRBJ2-1,CASNPRGTGDYNEQFF,TGTGCCAGCAACCCCCGGGGGACAGGGGACTACAATGAGCAGTTCTTC
NA,TRBV6-1,NA,TRBJ1-3,CASRGESPPIYF,TGTGCCAGCAGGGGGGAAAGCCCTCCCATATATTTT
NA,TRBV7-3,NA,TRBJ2-7,CASSSGHPGEQYF,TGTGCCAGCAGCTCGGGACATCCGGGAGAGCAGTACTTC
TRBD1,TRBV19,NA,TRBJ2-2,CASRRTGRTGELFF,TGTGCCAGTAGGCGGACAGGGCGAACCGGGGAGCTGTTTTTT
NA,TRBV11-2,NA,TRBJ2-7,CASSLDNNREQYF,TGTGCCAGCAGCTTAGATAATAACAGAGAGCAGTACTTC
NA,TRBV7-6,NA,TRBJ2-1,CASSLGDDSYNEQFF,TGTGCCAGCAGCTTAGGGGATGACTCCTACAATGAGCAGTTCTTC
NA,TRBV30,NA,TRBJ2-5,CAWTLAAVQETQYF,TGTGCCTGGACCTTAGCGGCCGTCCAAGAGACCCAGTACTTC
TRBD1,TRBV7-6,NA,TRBJ2-3,CASSSRDRGLTVYTDTQYF,TGTGCCAGCAGCTCACGGGACAGGGGTCTAACGGTCTACACAGATACGCAGTATTTT
TRBD2,TRBV27,NA,TRBJ2-3,CASSLTSGLTDTQYF,TGTGCCAGCTCGTTGACTAGCGGGCTCACAGATACGCAGTATTTT
NA,TRBV4-1,NA,TRBJ2-1,CASSQTTSGSESYNEQFF,TGCGCCAGCAGCCAAACGACATCGGGGAGCGAATCCTACAATGAGCAGTTCTTC
NA,TRBV5-6,NA,TRBJ2-7,CASSWGLQGRNEQYF,TGTGCCAGCAGCTGGGGGCTACAGGGGAGGAACGAGCAGTACTTC
NA,TRBV11-2,NA,TRBJ2-7,CASSHGGGPNEQYF,TGTGCCAGCAGCCACGGGGGCGGCCCCAACGAGCAGTACTTC
NA,TRBV6-5,NA,TRBJ2-7,CASSRSVIYEQYF,TGTGCCAGCAGTAGGTCGGTGATCTACGAGCAGTACTTC
NA,TRBV7-9,NA,TRBJ2-1,CASSLGILVSEQFF,TGTGCCAGCAGCTTAGGGATCCTGGTCAGTGAGCAGTTCTTC
NA,TRBV27,NA,TRBJ1-5,CASSSGPWTNQPQHF,TGTGCCAGCAGTTCCGGGCCGTGGACTAATCAGCCCCAGCATTTT
NA,TRBV15,NA,TRBJ2-2,CATSPLLPTPGELFF,TGTGCCACCAGCCCTCTTCTTCCGACCCCCGGGGAGCTGTTTTTT
TRBD1,TRBV29-1,few,TRBJ1-1,CSTRTGGGAFF,TGCAGCACCCGGACAGGTGGGGGAGCTTTCTTT
NA,TRBV27,NA,TRBJ2-1,CASSFGGEQFF,TGTGCCAGCAGTTTTGGGGGTGAGCAGTTCTTC
NA,TRBV7-9,once,TRBJ2-5,CASSLAGPETQYF,TGTGCCAGCAGCTTAGCAGGGCCGGAGACCCAGTACTTC
NA,TRBV6-5,NA,TRBJ2-7,CASSYSDTYEQYF,TGTGCCAGCAGTTACAGCGACACCTACGAGCAGTACTTC
NA,TRBV5-1,NA,TRBJ2-4,CASSIFSPPDRRAKNIQYF,TGCGCCAGCAGCATATTTTCCCCTCCCGACAGGCGGGCCAAAAACATTCAGTACTTC
NA,TRBV6-1,NA,TRBJ2-1,CASSATSGDYNEQFF,TGTGCCAGCAGTGCCACGTCGGGGGACTACAATGAGCAGTTCTTC
NA,TRBV6-1,NA,TRBJ1-2,CASSEGSSAQPYGYTF,TGTGCCAGCAGTGAAGGGAGCTCGGCCCAACCCTATGGCTACACCTTC